This T cell receptor (beta chain) was observed in a study of blood T cell repertoires in COVID-19. Across the study: PBMCs, B-cell-depleted T cells, or T cells provided the cDNA or gDNA that made up the material.

Original processing methods: By means of reference gene primer amplification, nucleated cell counts were estimated. Method: immunoSEQ multiplex PCR; TCRdb's copy keeps in-frame clones and lacks some. Clone size and the V and J calls come from that table; the DNA yielded D and trimming. Of some 22,000 clones detected, roughly 80% appear once; the ten largest clones hold about 48%. The CDR3 loop spans 15 amino acids. V was clipped by 0 bases and J by 3 bases; unmatched bases: 5. Germline lookup yields CDR1 MNHNS and CDR2 SASEGT. The V call is TRBV6-1, the J call TRBJ2-7; 7 bases match TRBD1. What was sequenced was peripheral blood. This receptor was identified in a man between 65 and 85 years old with acute or convalescent COVID-19. The CDR3 nucleotides are TGTGCCAGCAGTGAAGCGGTCCAGGGGGTCTACGAGCAGTACTTC. This gives the protein CASSEAVQGVYEQYF.